This TCR beta chain originates from a study of cytotoxic CD8 clonotypes in ibrutinib-treated CLL (dated by TCRdb to the early 2020s). With respect to the entire study: The cohort included roughly 15 treatment-naive and roughly ten relapsed/refractory patients; around 17 were IGHV unmutated. Responses were partial in about 25 patients and complete in 2; after median around 65 months follow-up, around 15 stayed in remission and some twelve progressed. Patients were still on ibrutinib when every remission and progressive disease sample was collected. Longitudinal samples were available for about 30% of the roughly 90 trial participants. Cryopreserved peripheral blood mononuclear cells were obtained prior to treatment, at the time of response, and at either disease progression or sustained remission. On average, each sample yielded around 270,000 productive templates and 94,082 productive rearrangements. Response samples were obtained after a median of around eleven months of treatment, with a range of roughly 6 to 40 months. General study outcomes and caveats: Clonality rose at ibrutinib response, remained stable during sustained remission, and dropped back toward baseline at progression. At baseline, clonality was higher than in age-matched healthy donors and showed a strong correlation with circulating CD8+ T-cell counts. Sampling times were not matched between sustained-remission and progressing patients, and lymph node repertoires were not studied. Public clonotypes were rare and either shrank or stayed stable during treatment, and the rise in clonality at ibrutinib response reflected expansion of private clonotypes.

The sample's time point label is to be understood as: eleven to twelve months on ibrutinib. For TCR beta library preparation, approximately 2.2 micrograms of genomic DNA were isolated from cryopreserved PBMCs. Longitudinal blood samples from CLL patients on ibrutinib monotherapy underwent high-throughput TCR beta sequencing. Patients were enrolled in a phase 2 open-label single-center ibrutinib monotherapy trial. Turning to this clone: Its target antigen remains unknown. The sample holds no much larger clone one base away, and base qualities are not on file.

The goal of deep resolution MiSeq sequencing was a depth between 1 in 1 million and 1 in 200,000 T cells, and coverage averaged 10x per clonotype. The immunoSEQ hsTCRB Kit was used to generate TCR beta libraries. Per the authors' processing: Data were analyzed with ImmunoSEQ Data Assistant and ImmunoSEQ Analyzer, with V, D and J genes assigned per IMGT definitions. Clonality was computed as one minus normalized Shannon entropy of productive rearrangement frequencies, ranging from 0 to 1. Only overrepresented clonotypes making up at least 0.05% of the repertoire of each patient were included in the public clonotype analysis. Repertoires from about a dozen age-matched healthy donors in immuneACCESS were used as clonality controls. Here the immuneACCESS table is served through TCRdb, limited to in-frame sequences with V and J called. Missing clones are a known gap in these copies; in checked studies unresolved V genes cover under half, and the rest lacks a known reason. V and J calls plus clone size are reproduced from that table; the DNA served to infer D and trimming. The sample data list approximately 150,000 clones, and roughly 77% of these were observed just once. The ten largest clones capture about 29% of the sample.

As encoded in the germline V gene, CDR1 is MNHNS while CDR2 is SASEGT. Counted from cysteine to phenylalanine, this CDR3 has 13 amino acids. Of all the DNA, just the CDR3 is kept, 39 bases in frame from base 1. For this chain, trimming is 5 bases at the V end and 2 bases at the J end, and the number of junction bases without a gene match is 2. In this chain, TRBV6-1 is recombined with TRBJ1-1; TRBD1 agrees with 7 junctional bases. The specimen comprised PBMCs, sampled after 12 months of ibrutinib treatment. This sequence originates from a human donor with chronic lymphocytic leukemia. DNA sequence: TGTGCCAGCAGTTGGGACAGAAACACTGAAGCTTTCTTT. Its translation reads: CASSWDRNTEAFF.